Below are 32 T cell receptor beta chains sequenced from a single sample in a study of beta chain features in type 1 diabetes. Study-wide results and caveats: Type 1 diabetes patients had moderately but significantly shorter TCRB CDR3s in all four CD4+ subsets.

Since all of the isolated RNA was reverse transcribed, expressed TCRB transcripts were what got sequenced. Sequenced by immunoSEQ multiplex PCR; TCRdb stores in-frame clones only, minus some. This sample yields 200,000 to 300,000 clones, of which roughly 20% are seen a single time; 0.028% belongs to the top ten. These receptors have no known antigen. The material sequenced was naive CD4+ T cells from blood. Receptors were obtained from a woman aged 40 to 50 with type 1 diabetes.

The chain uses TRBV18 and TRBJ1-1, with a weak D call TRBD1 (6 bases). Between the trimmed V and J ends, which lost 2 bases and 7 bases, there was a span of 11 bases. Germline CDR1 and CDR2: KGHSH and LQKENI. The CDR3 spans 13 residues. CDR3 DNA sequence: TGTGCCAGCTCACCAGACAGGTTCGATGAAGCTTTCTTT. This gives the protein CASSPDRFDEAFF.

This clone was seen only a few times. The V and J genes are TRBV4-1 and TRBJ2-7, with TRBD1 matching 7 bases. This CDR3 region has 16 residues. The germline V gene encodes CDR1 MGHRA and CDR2 YSYEKL. V was clipped by 3 bases and J by 1 base; unmatched bases: 9. The CDR3 coding sequence is TGCGCCAGCAGCCACCAGGGGGTTAAGCCGTCCTACGAGCAGTACTTC. This translates into CASSHQGVKPSYEQYF.

This clone was counted a few times. The chain links TRBV5-1 to TRBJ2-1, with unresolved D. Deletions cut 1 base from V and 5 bases from J, with 7 bases between. Germline assignment: CDR1 SGHRS and CDR2 YFSETQ. The CDR3 covers 13 residues. The CDR3 loop reads CASSLRQNNEQFF. As DNA, the CDR3 is TGCGCCAGCAGCTTGAGACAAAACAATGAGCAGTTCTTC.

V usage is TRBV5-4 and J usage is TRBJ1-1, with a tentative D call TRBD1 (6 bases). There are 14 residues in the CDR3. CDR1 is SGHNT and CDR2 is YYREEE in the germline V gene (reference sequence). V gave up 5 bases and J gave up 0 bases, with 11 bases separating them. In nucleotides, the CDR3 is TGTGCCAGCAGTTGGACAGTGATGAACACTGAAGCTTTCTTT. Amino acid sequence: CASSWTVMNTEAFF.

This clone was observed a few times. This CDR3 is CAISDYRQDSPLHF. The CDR3 DNA reads as TGTGCCATCAGTGATTATCGACAGGATTCACCCCTCCACTTT. The J gene is TRBJ1-6, the V gene TRBV10-3, with a tentative D call TRBD1 (6 bases). The CDR3 spans 14 residues. The germline V gene has CDR1 ENHRY and CDR2 SYGVKD. V gave up 3 bases and J gave up 8 bases, with 11 bases separating them.

V gene TRBV7-9 combines with J gene TRBJ1-1; 10 nucleotides line up with TRBD1. Germline V gene lookup returns CDR1 SEHNR and CDR2 FQNEAQ (reference sequence). This CDR3 is built from 15 residues. Trimming took 4 bases from V and 4 from J; bases not matched to a gene: 6. CDR3 sequence reads: CASSWTGGYSTEAFF. The CDR3 region has the DNA TGTGCCAGCAGCTGGACAGGGGGTTATAGCACTGAAGCTTTCTTT.

In this sample, this clone turned up a few times. This chain connects TRBV4-1 to TRBJ2-1, with 15 bases that match TRBD2. The CDR3 is 17 residues long. Trimming removed 3 bases from V and 3 bases from J; junction bases left unmatched: 3. Germline V CDR1 and CDR2: MGHRA, YSYEKL. In DNA, the CDR3 is TGCGCCAGCAGCCACGGACTAGCGGGAGGGATCTACAATGAGCAGTTCTTC. Its protein is CASSHGLAGGIYNEQFF.

Only a few counts were recorded for this clone. This rearrangement joins TRBV30 to TRBJ1-1; D not resolved. Germline V gene sequence: CDR1 GTSNPN, CDR2 SVGIG (reference sequence). The CDR3 contains 10 residues. Trimming left V 2 bases short and J 8 bases short, with 6 bases between. CDR3 residues: CAWSPREAFF. The CDR3 DNA reads TGTGCCTGGAGTCCCAGGGAAGCTTTCTTT.

J is TRBJ2-1 and V is TRBV9; TRBD2 aligns across 7 bases. The CDR3 covers 16 residues. J was trimmed by 0 bases and V by 4 bases; bases with no gene match: 7. CDR1 is SGDLS and CDR2 is YYNGEE in the germline V gene. CDR3 sequence: CASSQTSGASYNEQFF. Here the CDR3 DNA reads TGTGCCAGCAGCCAAACGAGCGGGGCCTCCTACAATGAGCAGTTCTTC. The variable domain in full, with the rest retrieved from reference TRBV9 and TRBJ2-1, is DSGVTQTPKHLITATGQRVTLRCSPRSGDLSVYWYQQSLDQGLQFLIQYYNGEERAKGNILERFSAQQFPDLHSELNLSSLELGDSALYFCASSQTSGASYNEQFFGPGTRLTVL.

This chain connects TRBV11-2 to TRBJ2-2; TRBD1 matches at 8 bases. V was pared by 5 bases and J by 6 bases, with 8 bases of the junction left unmatched. There are 15 residues in the CDR3. The germline V gene has CDR1 SGHAT and CDR2 FQNNGV. The CDR3 DNA sequence: TGTGCCAGCAGCCGACAGGGGAGCTACCCCGGGGAGCTGTTTTTT. Translating it yields CASSRQGSYPGELFF.

J is TRBJ1-1 and V is TRBV2, with a possible D match to TRBD1 (5 bases). The CDR3 covers 12 residues. Germline loops: CDR1 SNHLY, CDR2 FYNNEI. The V end was cut by 7 bases, the J end by 7 bases, with 13 bases between. CDR3 DNA: TGTGCCAGCATACGTGACAGACGTGAAGCTTTCTTT. Translating gives CASIRDRREAFF.

This clone was seen only a few times. The gene calls are TRBV7-9 and TRBJ2-1; 7 bases match TRBD1. Trimming at V came to 5 bases and at J to 0 bases, leaving 16 bases not matched to a gene. Germline CDR1 SEHNR, CDR2 FQNEAQ (reference sequence). The CDR3 spans 19 residues. This CDR3 is CASSRRTGQGERSYNEQFF. The DNA for the CDR3 is TGTGCCAGCAGCCGTCGGACAGGCCAGGGGGAGCGCTCCTACAATGAGCAGTTCTTC.

This clone was observed a few times. The V gene is TRBV5-4, the J gene TRBJ1-5; D not certain. V was shortened by 4 bases and J by 6 bases, with 11 bases between the two germline ends. The CDR3 sequence is 13 residues long. Germline V lookup: CDR1 SGHNT, CDR2 YYREEE (reference sequence). The CDR3 region has the DNA TGTGCCAGCAGCGCAGATCTGGCTCAGCCCCAGCATTTT. Protein product: CASSADLAQPQHF.

This clone showed up just a few times. The V call is TRBV9, the J call TRBJ2-5; the match to TRBD2 covers 7 bases. Trimming at V came to 1 base and at J to 5 bases, leaving 14 bases not matched to a gene. This CDR3 comprises 17 residues. Germline CDR1 and CDR2: SGDLS and YYNGEE. This CDR3 is CASSVSPAAGEGETQYF. DNA for the CDR3: TGTGCCAGCAGCGTATCCCCCGCCGCCGGGGAGGGGGAGACCCAGTACTTC.

This clone has just a few counts. The chain joins TRBV18 to TRBJ2-7; 12 nucleotides align to TRBD1. The CDR3 extends over 18 amino acids. J lost 0 bases, V lost 6 bases, and 12 bases had no gene match. Looked up from germline, CDR1 is KGHSH and CDR2 is LQKENI. This CDR3 is CASSLGTGGAGYSYEQYF. The CDR3 nucleotides read TGTGCCAGCTCCCTGGGGACAGGGGGCGCCGGATACTCCTACGAGCAGTACTTC.

A few counts support this clone. This chain uses TRBV7-3 with TRBJ2-1; 12 positions agree with TRBD1. This CDR3 is 15 amino acids long. CDR1 is SGHTA, CDR2 FQGTGA, per germline. Unmatched junction bases numbered 8, after V lost 4 bases and J lost 10 bases. The CDR3: CASSYPGQGAGEQFF. CDR3 nucleotide sequence: TGTGCCAGCAGCTATCCGGGACAGGGGGCAGGGGAGCAGTTCTTC.

This clone was seen more than once but under ten times. The rearrangement uses TRBV19 and TRBJ2-2, with 10 bases matching TRBD1. Losses at the gene ends were 8 bases for V and 5 bases for J; bases not matched to a gene: 8. Per the germline V gene, CDR1 is LNHDA and CDR2 is SQIVND (reference sequence). This CDR3 is built from 15 residues. CDR3 bases: TGTGCCAGTCTTAGGGGACAGGGGCCGACCGGGGAGCTGTTTTTT. Protein sequence: CASLRGQGPTGELFF.

V usage is TRBV6-6 and J usage is TRBJ1-5; possible D gene TRBD1, 5 bases. Germline V gene sequence: CDR1 MNHNY, CDR2 SVGAGI (reference sequence). This CDR3 is built from 14 residues. Trimming removed 7 bases at V and 4 bases at J, with 14 bases between. For the CDR3, the DNA is TGTGCCAGCAAGGGAGGGACGGAAAATCAGCCCCAGCATTTT. Translating gives CASKGGTENQPQHF.

Notes on this clone: Additional DNA sequences in this sample encode the identical CDR3. This chain joins TRBV7-9 and TRBJ2-1; D is possibly TRBD1 (6 bases). CDR1 and CDR2 from the germline V gene are SEHNR and FQNEAQ (reference sequence). V was pared by 5 bases and J by 0 bases, with 11 bases between. The CDR3 is made up of 15 amino acids. CDR3 DNA sequence: TGTGCCAGCAGCCTCAGGGGAAGCTCCTACAATGAGCAGTTCTTC. It yields the protein CASSLRGSSYNEQFF.

The chain recombines TRBV18 with TRBJ1-2; TRBD1 matches at 8 bases. CDR1 KGHSH and CDR2 LQKENI come from the germline V gene. This CDR3 has 13 residues. V shed 2 bases and J 13 bases; nucleotides not matched to a gene: 9. The DNA for the CDR3 is TGTGCCAGCTCACCAGGGGCAGGGGGCTTCCCCACCTTC. Protein product: CASSPGAGGFPTF.

This sequence joins TRBV4-2 and TRBJ2-7; TRBD2 matches at 10 bases. The CDR3 runs to 16 residues. The germline CDR1 and CDR2 sequences are LGHNA and YNFKEQ. J was trimmed by 2 bases and V by 4 bases; bases with no gene match: 8. In DNA form, the CDR3 reads TGTGCCAGCAGCCTCCTAGCGGGGGAAACCACCTACGAGCAGTACTTC. Translated, it gives CASSLLAGETTYEQYF.

The gene calls are TRBV4-1 and TRBJ2-2, with 7 bases lining up with TRBD1. V shed 1 base and J 0 bases; nucleotides not matched to a gene: 2. The CDR3 covers 16 residues. CDR1 is MGHRA, CDR2 YSYEKL, per germline. The CDR3 DNA is TGCGCCAGCAGCCAAGCGCAGGGGGCGAACACCGGGGAGCTGTTTTTT. Translated, it gives CASSQAQGANTGELFF.

This clone has only a few counts. This chain joins TRBV30 and TRBJ1-3; 7 bases agree with TRBD1. This CDR3 has 14 residues. CDR1 and CDR2 from the germline V gene are GTSNPN and SVGIG (reference sequence). The V segment lost 1 base and the J segment 4 bases; nucleotides outside the gene matches: 4. The CDR3 loop is CAWSATTGGNTIYF. As DNA, the CDR3 is TGTGCCTGGAGTGCGACGACAGGGGGAAACACCATATATTTT.

This clone turned up a few times. The V call is TRBV30, the J call TRBJ1-1; D unclear. Germline V gives CDR1 GTSNPN, CDR2 SVGIG (reference sequence). V lost 0 bases and J 2 bases, leaving 10 bases between the germline ends. There are 14 residues in the CDR3. The CDR3 spells CAWSVPPVNTEAFF. For the CDR3, the DNA is TGTGCCTGGAGTGTTCCCCCAGTTAACACTGAAGCTTTCTTT.

The rearrangement uses TRBV28 and TRBJ2-7; D ambiguous. Germline assignment: CDR1 MDHEN and CDR2 SYDVKM. Trimming removed 2 bases at V and 9 bases at J, with 8 bases between. This CDR3 contains 11 residues. In DNA form, the CDR3 reads TGTGCCAGCAGTTTAATTGGGCGGCAGTACTTC. Translated, it gives CASSLIGRQYF.

This clone was detected a few times. The J gene is TRBJ1-2, the V gene TRBV4-1; 10 bases are a match to TRBD1. The junction had 10 bases not matched to a gene; V was cut back by 3 bases and J by 3 bases. This CDR3 has 17 residues. Germline V gene lookup returns CDR1 MGHRA and CDR2 YSYEKL. The CDR3 reads CASSHEWGTGAHYGYTF. CDR3 DNA: TGCGCCAGCAGCCACGAATGGGGGACAGGGGCGCACTATGGCTACACCTTC.

This chain connects TRBV25-1 to TRBJ1-2; D remains unclear. There are 12 residues in the CDR3. Deletions cut 6 bases from V and 8 bases from J, with 13 bases between. Germline CDR1 MGHDK, CDR2 SYGVNS. In DNA, the CDR3 is TGTGCCAGCAGCAAAGAGGCGGAAGGCTACACCTTC. Encoded protein: CASSKEAEGYTF.

This clone appeared a few times. The V and J genes are TRBV29-1 and TRBJ1-2, with D perhaps TRBD1 (5 bases). This CDR3 has 15 residues. V lost 2 bases to trimming and J lost 7 bases, with 20 bases between them. CDR1 SQVTM and CDR2 ANQGSEA come from the germline V gene. The CDR3 region has the DNA TGCAGCGTTGAATTCCAGGGATTGGCCAGTCGTGGCTACACCTTC. It translates to CSVEFQGLASRGYTF.

This clone was picked up a small number of times. The V call is TRBV27, the J call TRBJ1-2; D remains ambiguous. V was clipped by 7 bases and J by 8 bases, with 11 bases between them. CDR1 is MNHEY, CDR2 SMNVEV, per germline (reference sequence). The CDR3 consists of 11 residues. This CDR3 is CASNISSGYTF. CDR3 in DNA: TGTGCCAGCAACATAAGTAGCGGCTACACCTTC.

This rearrangement joins TRBV5-4 to TRBJ1-2; 7 nucleotides agree with TRBD1. Germline V lookup: CDR1 SGHNT, CDR2 YYREEE (reference sequence). Trimming at V came to 2 bases and at J to 3 bases, leaving 4 bases not matched to a gene. There are 14 residues in the CDR3. The CDR3: CASSLVGTDYGYTF. CDR3 DNA: TGTGCCAGCAGCTTAGTAGGGACAGACTATGGCTACACCTTC. Full variable domain (missing parts from reference TRBV5-4 and TRBJ1-2): ETGVTQSPTHLIKTRGQQVTLRCSSQSGHNTVSWYQQALGQGPQFIFQYYREEENGRGNFPPRFSGLQFPNYSSELNVNALELDDSALYLCASSLVGTDYGYTFGSGTRLTVV.

This clone was counted between two and nine times. The V call is TRBV29-1, the J call TRBJ2-5; tentative D call: TRBD1 (7 bases). The J call may be wrong; the DNA end is better matched by TRBJ2-7. This CDR3 is built from 15 residues. Germline V gene sequence: CDR1 SQVTM, CDR2 ANQGSEA. The CDR3, as DNA: TGCAGCGTTGAAGATTTGCAGGGGGGTGTTTACGAGCAGTACTTC. Amino acid sequence: CSVEDLQGGVYEQYF.

The chain is built from TRBV13 and TRBJ2-1; 10 bases align to TRBD2. The CDR3 consists of 16 residues. V lost 2 bases to trimming and J lost 8 bases; unmatched junction nucleotides: 9. Germline V gene sequence: CDR1 PRHDT, CDR2 FYEKMQ (reference sequence). The CDR3 loop reads CASSLSLAGEVDEQFF. CDR3 in DNA: TGTGCCAGCAGCTTATCCCTAGCGGGAGAGGTCGATGAGCAGTTCTTC.